This T cell receptor beta chain was observed in a study of T cells in Graves' hyperthyroidism and ophthalmopathy (dated by TCRdb to about 2019). Regarding the complete study: Peripheral blood was collected at initial diagnosis, before any treatment. A discovery cohort of roughly 100 patients, about 43 with Graves' ophthalmopathy and 55 to 60 with stable Graves' hyperthyroidism, was used to find distinguishing TCR V-J signatures. An independent validation cohort of around 20 hyperthyroidism patients and about 16 patients who later progressed to ophthalmopathy tested prospective prediction of ophthalmopathy. For training and testing, the 100 or so patients in the discovery cohort were randomly divided in a 7:3 ratio. The study also compared thyroid tissue and blood T-cell repertoires from more than five Graves' hyperthyroidism patients. After blood sampling, hyperthyroidism patients were treated with methimazole at a starting dose of 30 mg daily, and ophthalmopathy patients were treated with high-dose intravenous methylprednisolone. The paper describes TCR Vbeta CDR3 sequencing of 130 to 150 peripheral blood samples, made up of around 41 ophthalmopathy patients, 70 to 75 hyperthyroidism patients and around 17 progressor patients. The paper's findings and limits, for the study overall: In validation, the model predicted progression to ophthalmopathy with 65% to 71% sensitivity and approximately 74% specificity, a median of 6.5 months before onset. A model built on a 13 V-J signature distinguished ophthalmopathy from stable hyperthyroidism, reaching about 88% sensitivity and about 81% specificity in cross-validation and 80%/75% in testing. Most expanded thyroid clonotypes (frequency above 0.001) were also detected in blood, suggesting blood repertoires may reflect thyroid immune responses. Sample size was not statistically predetermined, and blinding of investigators to group allocation was not performed.

The table lists this clonotype with many counts. The antigen this receptor binds is unknown. Per-base quality was not reported, and no clone a single base away is much larger than it. Stable Graves' hyperthyroidism was defined as no progression to ophthalmopathy during 18 months of follow-up. Hyperthyroidism patients were newly diagnosed, with disease duration under 2 months, and aged 18 to 65 years. Any patient with an uncontrolled infection, another autoimmune disease, pregnancy or lactation was excluded. Diagnoses were established on the basis of clinical symptoms, serum thyroxine and TRAb, thyroid ultrasound, and orbital computed tomography. Ficoll-Paque density gradient centrifugation was used to isolate PBMCs from around 10 ml of fresh peripheral blood. Trizol reagent was used to extract total RNA, and RNA quality was then checked on an Agilent 2100 Bioanalyzer. TCR beta CDR3 regions were amplified from RNA transcripts. The TCR CDR3 was subjected to a first round of RT-PCR using the HTBI primer set and the Qiagen OneStep RT-PCR kit. A second multiplex PCR round built the libraries, followed by size selection and purification. Paired-end sequencing of the libraries was performed with 100 bp reads on an Illumina HiSeq2000. Per the source publication's procedure: SOAPnuke was used to process the raw data, with reads discarded if the reads contained adapters or uncalled bases, had a mean Phred below 15, or lacked an exact constant-primer or identifier match. High-quality paired reads were merged with COPE v1.2.5, and unique nucleotide sequences were defined as clonotypes. MiTCR v1.1 was used to align the clonotypes against IMGT TRBV, TRBD and TRBJ reference segments. Analysis was restricted to V-J combinations with a frequency above 0.0001, which covered 98% to 99.2% of repertoires. A TCS score was defined as the ratio of F50 (clonal expansion) to E x V (chaos), with BLOSUM62-based TCRdist applied between CDR3 peptides within each V-J. Welch's t-statistics and random forest reduced just over 500 V-J features to fewer than 15, which were used in a naive Bayes classifier (R e1071). Through fastp at Q25 and MiXCR, TCRdb rebuilt clones from the public reads, retaining in-frame beta chains. Records with the same CDR3 protein are collapsed into one entry carrying the most frequent genes and DNA. The V and J calls shown here were made by TCRdb, not taken from the authors' results. The sample table contains 700,000 or so distinct CDR3 sequences; only one count was recorded for about 15% of them. The top ten hold around 8% of the sample.

The V and J ends are trimmed by 7 bases and 5 bases, leaving 18 bases between them. The CDR3 measures 13 amino acids from cysteine to phenylalanine. Just the 39-base CDR3 DNA is kept, in frame starting at base 1. CDR1 and CDR2 are drawn from the germline V gene (reference sequence): DFQATT, SNEGSKA. This chain joins TRBV20-1 to TRBJ2-7; the D gene is perhaps TRBD2, from 6 matching bases. The source material was blood. The sequence was obtained from a man aged 18-30 years with Graves' hyperthyroidism. The nucleotides read TGCAGTGGACCCGGGGAGGAGTTCCACGAGCAGTACTTC. It translates as CSGPGEEFHEQYF.